The clone carrying this T cell receptor beta chain was seen many times. Antigen: not known. TCRdb used MiXCR to reprocess the RACE reads, holding one entry per CDR3 protein. The sample consists of around 120,000 distinct CDR3 sequences, roughly 15% of them appearing once. This record belongs to a study of human T cells and chemical hapten exposure. Study-level findings and limits: Expanded TCRs created a significantly greater count of big CDR3 similarity clusters than controls did.

Regarding time point: patch test 1, 2 weeks after DPC sensitization. As to treatment: therapeutic diphenylcyclopropenone sensitization with weekly scalp DPC. Losses at the gene ends were 0 bases for V and 2 bases for J; bases not matched to a gene: 10. This CDR3 is built from 19 residues. The V gene's germline CDR1 is MNHEY and CDR2 SVGEGT. Here the sequenced sample was whole blood, taken in connection with sensitization to the hapten diphenylcyclopropenone (DPC). The TCR was taken from a man between 18 and 35 years old with alopecia areata. Some clones in this sample may be carry-over from other donors' samples. The rearrangement joins TRBV6-2 or TRBV6-3 to TRBJ2-1; 10 nucleotides agree with TRBD2. CDR3 bases: TGTGCCAGCAGTTACTCGAGCGGGAGGGGGGCCGGCCCCTACAATGAGCAGTTCTTC. Its protein product is CASSYSSGRGAGPYNEQFF.